A single sample is the source of the 24 T cell receptor beta chains below, sequenced in a study of cytomegalovirus exposure and HLA in healthy donors. Use of 60 Vbeta and 13 Jbeta primers characterized the PCR. Assay used: immunoSEQ multiplex PCR; TCRdb lists only in-frame clones, some missing. This sample has approximately 98,000 clones, with about 74% found just once. Sequenced input: PBMCs. Every receptor here comes from a male donor in good health and CMV-seronegative.

This clone was seen just once. The chain combines TRBV27 with TRBJ2-7; TRBD2 matches 12 bases. The V gene end was trimmed by 3 bases and the J gene end by 6 bases; junction bases not matched to a gene: 3. Germline loops: CDR1 MNHEY, CDR2 SMNVEV (reference sequence). CDR3 length: 14 amino acids. CDR3 sequence (DNA): TGTGCCAGCAGTTTGCGGACTAGCGGGATCGAGCAGTACTTC. Encoded protein: CASSLRTSGIEQYF.

The rearrangement uses TRBV6-4 and TRBJ2-7; 7 bases agree with TRBD2. J was trimmed by 4 bases and V by 4 bases; bases with no gene match: 4. From germline, CDR1 is MRHNA and CDR2 SNTAGT. The CDR3 extends over 13 amino acids. DNA for the CDR3: TGTGCCAGCAGTGCTGCTAGCGGATACGAGCAGTACTTC. It encodes CASSAASGYEQYF.

This clone was seen a few times. This rearrangement joins TRBV30 to TRBJ2-7; 7 bases agree with TRBD2. CDR1 and CDR2 (germline): GTSNPN, SVGIG (reference sequence). The junction had 16 bases not matched to a gene; V was cut back by 0 bases and J by 2 bases. The length of the CDR3 is 18 residues. The CDR3 loop reads CAWSVKWGGSFGTYEQYF. The CDR3 region has the DNA TGTGCCTGGAGTGTAAAGTGGGGCGGGAGTTTTGGCACCTACGAGCAGTACTTC.

The DNA of the CDR3 is TGTGCCAGCAGCTTAGGGGAGGGGCCTTTGAACACTGAAGCTTTCTTT. Translated: CASSLGEGPLNTEAFF. The V and J genes are TRBV11-1 and TRBJ1-1, with D maybe TRBD1 (5 bases). Trimming took 1 base from V and 0 from J, leaving 12 bases between them. The CDR3 sequence is 16 residues long. Germline loops: CDR1 SGHAT, CDR2 FQDESV (reference sequence).

The chain links TRBV28 to TRBJ2-5; D is uncertain. The V gene lost 7 bases and the J gene lost 1 base, with 10 bases spanning the gap. The CDR3 is 13 residues long. The germline V gene has CDR1 MDHEN and CDR2 SYDVKM. CDR3 protein: CASTPWAQETQYF. The CDR3 DNA sequence: TGTGCCAGCACCCCTTGGGCCCAAGAGACCCAGTACTTC.

This chain links TRBV4-1 with TRBJ2-3; 7 positions match TRBD1. V shed 1 base, J shed 13 bases, and the junction held 11 bases outside the gene matches. Germline V gene lookup returns CDR1 MGHRA and CDR2 YSYEKL. The CDR3 runs 14 residues. The CDR3 DNA sequence: TGCGCCAGCAGCCAAGGATGGGCCAGGGGGAAAAAGTATTTT. As protein: CASSQGWARGKKYF.

The CDR3 region is CASSPSTGLLTKNIQYF. CDR3 nucleotide sequence: TGTGCCAGCAGTCCCTCCACAGGGCTGCTGACCAAAAACATTCAGTACTTC. The V gene is TRBV28, the J gene TRBJ2-4, with TRBD1 as a possible D gene (6 bases). V lost 5 bases and J 2 bases, leaving 19 bases between the germline ends. The CDR3 has 17 residues. Germline assignment: CDR1 MDHEN and CDR2 SYDVKM.

The V gene is TRBV7-9, the J gene TRBJ1-2, with D maybe TRBD1 (5 bases). CDR1 and CDR2 (germline): SEHNR, FQNEAQ (reference sequence). The V gene lost 5 bases and the J gene lost 5 bases, with 18 bases spanning the gap. CDR3 length: 15 amino acids. As DNA, the CDR3 is TGTGCCAGCAGCCACTTGGGGACGGAGGGTTATGGCTACACCTTC. It specifies CASSHLGTEGYGYTF.

V is TRBV11-1 and J is TRBJ2-5; 14 nucleotides align to TRBD2. Germline CDR1 is SGHAT and CDR2 is FQDESV (reference sequence). The CDR3 loop spans 18 amino acids. The trim removed 4 bases at V and 4 bases at J, leaving 11 bases unmatched. CDR3 protein: CASSSGTSGSFLGETQYF. Here the CDR3 DNA reads TGTGCCAGCAGCTCGGGGACTAGCGGGAGTTTTTTGGGAGAGACCCAGTACTTC. Full variable domain (remainder filled in from reference TRBV11-1 and TRBJ2-5): EAEVAQSPRYKITEKSQAVAFWCDPISGHATLYWYRQILGQGPELLVQFQDESVVDDSQLPKDRFSAERLKGVDSTLKIQPAELGDSAMYLCASSSGTSGSFLGETQYFGPGTRLLVL.

The chain couples TRBV9 to TRBJ1-2; TRBD1 is a possible D gene (5 bases). V was trimmed by 0 bases and J by 3 bases, leaving 6 bases between them. Germline V gene lookup returns CDR1 SGDLS and CDR2 YYNGEE. The CDR3 totals 13 residues. The CDR3 here is CASSVAGDYGYTF. CDR3 coding DNA: TGTGCCAGCAGCGTAGCGGGGGACTATGGCTACACCTTC.

The chain joins TRBV6-1 to TRBJ1-2, with a possible D match to TRBD1 (5 bases). The V and J ends lost 7 bases and 3 bases respectively, with 18 bases between them. Germline-derived CDR1 and CDR2 are MNHNS and SASEGT. The CDR3 runs to 15 residues. This CDR3 is CASMASQGAYYGYTF. In nucleotides, the CDR3 is TGTGCCAGCATGGCATCCCAGGGTGCGTACTATGGCTACACCTTC.

The genes are TRBV7-2 and TRBJ2-7; D is possibly TRBD2 (5 bases). CDR1 SGHTA and CDR2 FQGNSA come from the germline V gene. Trimming left V 1 base short and J 3 bases short, with 16 bases between. The CDR3 extends over 16 amino acids. The CDR3 sequence: CASSLGDPRAGYEQYF. CDR3 nucleotides: TGTGCCAGCAGCTTAGGTGATCCGAGGGCTGGCTACGAGCAGTACTTC.

The chain recombines TRBV30 with TRBJ2-7; 10 nucleotides match TRBD2. Looked up from germline, CDR1 is GTSNPN and CDR2 is SVGIG (reference sequence). This CDR3 region has 15 residues. The V segment lost 0 bases and the J segment 3 bases; nucleotides outside the gene matches: 5. CDR3 nucleotides: TGTGCCTGGAGTGTACTGCGGACTAGCGGCTACGAGCAGTACTTC. It encodes CAWSVLRTSGYEQYF.

The chain is built from TRBV28 and TRBJ2-5; 8 bases match TRBD1. The germline CDR1 and CDR2 sequences are MDHEN and SYDVKM. The length of the CDR3 is 15 residues. J was trimmed by 7 bases and V by 5 bases; bases with no gene match: 12. CDR3: CASSPSDRDQGTQYF. DNA of the CDR3: TGTGCCAGCAGTCCATCGGACAGGGACCAGGGGACCCAGTACTTC.

The table lists this clone with a few counts. This chain links TRBV28 with TRBJ2-7; 16 bases agree with TRBD2. The J segment lost 4 bases and the V segment lost 8 bases, leaving 8 bases of the junction unmatched. From germline, CDR1 is MDHEN and CDR2 SYDVKM. This CDR3 has 16 amino acids. The CDR3 DNA reads TGTGCCAGCCAGGCAGGGACTAGCGGGAGGGCTTACGAGCAGTACTTC. Protein sequence: CASQAGTSGRAYEQYF. Variable domain in full (rest from reference TRBV28 and TRBJ2-7): DVKVTQSSRYLVKRTGEKVFLECVQDMDHENMFWYRQDPGLGLRLIYFSYDVKMKEKGDIPEGYSVSREKKERFSLILESASTNQTSMYLCASQAGTSGRAYEQYFGPGTRLTVT.

The chain couples TRBV5-4 to TRBJ2-7, with TRBD1 identical over 10 bases. Germline V gene sequence: CDR1 SGHNT, CDR2 YYREEE (reference sequence). The CDR3 covers 14 residues. The ends lost 3 bases at V and 3 bases at J; junction bases unmatched: 3. CDR3 DNA: TGTGCCAGCAGCTGGGGACAGGGGAGCTACGAGCAGTACTTC. Translation: CASSWGQGSYEQYF.

There are a few counts of this clone. V gene TRBV30 combines with J gene TRBJ2-7, with 9 bases lining up with TRBD1. The CDR3 is 14 amino acids. The ends lost 2 bases at V and 6 bases at J; junction bases unmatched: 8. Germline CDR1 GTSNPN, CDR2 SVGIG (reference sequence). CDR3 region: CAWSPMTGGFEQYF. The CDR3 coding sequence is TGTGCCTGGAGTCCAATGACAGGGGGTTTCGAGCAGTACTTC.

The gene calls are TRBV19 and TRBJ2-3, with TRBD2 identical over 12 bases. The CDR3 totals 17 residues. The ends lost 3 bases at V and 2 bases at J; junction bases unmatched: 6. Germline CDR1 is LNHDA and CDR2 is SQIVND (reference sequence). The CDR3 sequence is CASSIRGLAGSTDTQYF. In DNA form, the CDR3 reads TGTGCCAGTAGTATCCGGGGACTAGCGGGCTCCACAGATACGCAGTATTTT.

The chain has TRBV19 and TRBJ1-1; 10 bases fit TRBD1. Unmatched junction bases numbered 6, after V lost 2 bases and J lost 6 bases. The V gene's germline CDR1 is LNHDA and CDR2 SQIVND (reference sequence). The CDR3 is made up of 15 amino acids. The CDR3 reads CASSILWTGGSEAFF. The DNA of the CDR3 is TGTGCCAGTAGTATACTTTGGACAGGGGGTTCTGAAGCTTTCTTT.

The V call is TRBV4-3, the J call TRBJ2-2, with TRBD1 matching 7 bases. This CDR3 is built from 15 residues. V was clipped by 0 bases and J by 4 bases; unmatched bases: 2. CDR1 is LGHNA and CDR2 is YSLEER in the germline V gene. In DNA, the CDR3 is TGCGCCAGCAGCCAAGAAGGGGACAGCACCGGGGAGCTGTTTTTT. Its protein is CASSQEGDSTGELFF.

The chain combines TRBV6-5 with TRBJ1-4; D is possibly TRBD1 (5 bases). The germline V gene has CDR1 MNHEY and CDR2 SVGAGI. The CDR3 runs 13 residues. V lost 7 bases, J lost 11 bases, and 17 bases lay in between. The CDR3 spells CASTSGGGLKLFF. The CDR3 bases are TGTGCCAGCACCTCCGGGGGGGGGTTGAAACTGTTTTTT.

In this sample, this clone turned up a few times. The rearrangement links TRBV29-1 to TRBJ1-2, with D possibly TRBD1 on 5 matching bases. Trimming took 0 bases from V and 8 from J, leaving 16 bases between them. The CDR3 is 14 amino acids. CDR1 is SQVTM and CDR2 is ANQGSEA in the germline V gene. CDR3 protein: CSVEDRLGRGGYTF. DNA of the CDR3: TGCAGCGTTGAAGATAGGTTAGGGAGGGGCGGCTACACCTTC.

The rearrangement links TRBV28 to TRBJ2-7; the match to TRBD1 covers 7 bases. The CDR3 extends over 12 amino acids. CDR1 is MDHEN and CDR2 is SYDVKM in the germline V gene. With 3 bases clipped from V and 6 bases from J, the junction kept 2 bases outside the gene matches. DNA for the CDR3: TGTGCCAGCAGTTTTGAGGGGGCCGAGCAGTACTTC. This sequence encodes CASSFEGAEQYF. Full variable domain (outside the CDR3, taken from reference TRBV28 and TRBJ2-7): DVKVTQSSRYLVKRTGEKVFLECVQDMDHENMFWYRQDPGLGLRLIYFSYDVKMKEKGDIPEGYSVSREKKERFSLILESASTNQTSMYLCASSFEGAEQYFGPGTRLTVT.

The chain has TRBV11-2 and TRBJ2-1; 8 nucleotides line up with TRBD1. The ends lost 5 bases at V and 3 bases at J; junction bases unmatched: 6. Germline CDR1 SGHAT, CDR2 FQNNGV. This CDR3 contains 15 residues. The CDR3 region is CASSPWTGNYNEQFF. In nucleotides, the CDR3 is TGTGCCAGCAGCCCGTGGACAGGGAACTACAATGAGCAGTTCTTC.